This entry lists 9 T cell receptor beta chains sequenced from one sample in a study of T cells after yellow fever vaccination. TCRdb re-analysed the 5' RACE reads in MiXCR, keeping a single row per CDR3 protein. The sample has 600,000 to 750,000 distinct CDR3 sequences, around 12% seen once. The sample here was PBMCs, taken on the day of the yellow fever booster vaccination. These receptors were collected from a man aged 30 to 39 who received the YFV17D yellow fever vaccine.

This clonotype was seen a handful of times. The chain carries TRBV9 and TRBJ2-1; possible D gene TRBD1, 8 bases. Per the germline V gene, CDR1 is SGDLS and CDR2 is YYNGEE. This CDR3 spans 15 amino acids. The V gene lost 7 bases and the J gene lost 4 bases, with 18 bases spanning the gap. The CDR3 loop reads CASRGQGGAYNEQFF. The DNA for the CDR3 is TGTGCCAGCCGCGGACAGGGAGGGGCATACAATGAGCAGTTCTTC.

V gene TRBV30 combines with J gene TRBJ2-3; D gene uncertain. The CDR3 runs 11 residues. V was trimmed by 5 bases and J by 0 bases, leaving 3 bases between them. Germline lookup yields CDR1 GTSNPN and CDR2 SVGIG (reference sequence). The CDR3 sequence: CAWGSTDTQYF. CDR3 coding DNA: TGTGCCTGGGGGAGCACAGATACGCAGTATTTT.

This sequence joins TRBV7-9 and TRBJ2-3; 11 nucleotides align to TRBD2. The V gene's germline CDR1 is SEHNR and CDR2 FQNEAQ (reference sequence). The V and J ends lost 4 bases and 5 bases, in that order; junction bases with no gene match: 5. The CDR3 length is 15 residues. CDR3 nucleotide sequence: TGTGCCAGCAGCTCTAGCGGGAGGTGGATAGATACGCAGTATTTT. This sequence encodes CASSSSGRWIDTQYF.

This clonotype has more than one count but fewer than ten. The chain links TRBV20-1 to TRBJ2-1, with D tentatively TRBD1 or TRBD2 (5 bases each). V was trimmed by 1 base and J by 0 bases, leaving 13 bases between them. Germline CDR1 is DFQATT and CDR2 is SNEGSKA (reference sequence). The CDR3 totals 16 residues. CDR3 in DNA: TGCAGTGCTAGAGGGGGGACCCGGAGCTCCTACAATGAGCAGTTCTTC. Encoded protein: CSARGGTRSSYNEQFF.

This clonotype has a count of ten or more. The J gene is TRBJ2-1, the V gene TRBV20-1, with D tentatively TRBD2 (6 bases). Germline V gene data show CDR1 as DFQATT and CDR2 as SNEGSKA (reference sequence). The CDR3 runs to 13 residues. With 5 bases removed from V and 8 bases from J, the gap between germline ends came to 16 bases. Written as DNA, the CDR3 is TGCAGTGCTGAGTCAGGGAGGAACTATGAGCAGTTCTTC. Residues: CSAESGRNYEQFF.

The V gene is TRBV7-3, the J gene TRBJ2-3; unclear D gene. Germline values: CDR1 SGHTA, CDR2 FQGTGA. This CDR3 has 16 residues. V was shortened by 4 bases and J by 2 bases, with 16 bases between the two germline ends. Written as DNA, the CDR3 is TGTGCCAGCAGCTCAACCTCGACACGACCCACAGATACGCAGTATTTT. Residues: CASSSTSTRPTDTQYF.

The V gene is TRBV6-5, the J gene TRBJ2-4; D is undetermined. V dropped 0 bases and J dropped 0 bases, with 12 bases sitting between them. The CDR3 covers 17 residues. Looked up from germline, CDR1 is MNHEY and CDR2 is SVGAGI. The CDR3 DNA follows: TGTGCCAGCAGTTACTCGCAGTTTTCTTTAGCCAAAAACATTCAGTACTTC. The encoded protein is CASSYSQFSLAKNIQYF.

The chain combines TRBV5-1 with TRBJ2-3, with TRBD2 as a possible D gene (5 bases). V lost 4 bases and J lost 0, with 12 bases in between. Germline CDR1 is SGHRS and CDR2 is YFSETQ. This CDR3 spans 15 amino acids. As DNA, the CDR3 is TGCGCCAGCAGCGGTTGGACTTCTAGCACAGATACGCAGTATTTT. Protein: CASSGWTSSTDTQYF.

The genes are TRBV30 and TRBJ1-5; unclear D gene. Trimming cost V 0 bases and J 4 bases, with 7 bases left between them. Germline CDR1 and CDR2: GTSNPN and SVGIG (reference sequence). The CDR3 has 13 amino acids. The CDR3 sequence is CAWSVGSNQPQHF. Written as DNA, the CDR3 is TGTGCCTGGAGTGTCGGCTCTAATCAGCCCCAGCATTTT.